Shown below are 21 T cell receptor beta chains from a single sample sequenced in a study of blood T cell repertoires in COVID-19. The method was immunoSEQ multiplex PCR; TCRdb's version includes in-frame clones alone and lacks a portion of them. The table records around 99,000 clones, 60% to 85% of them present only once. The sample consisted of peripheral blood. The receptors derive from an elderly woman with active or convalescent COVID-19.

About this clone: In the same sample, other DNA sequences code for this CDR3. The chain couples TRBV29-1 to TRBJ1-2; D call uncertain. The V and J ends lost 5 bases and 6 bases respectively, with 13 bases between them. Looked up from germline, CDR1 is SQVTM and CDR2 is ANQGSEA. This CDR3 contains 12 residues. The chain's CDR3 is CSVTPGLHGYTF. CDR3 nucleotide sequence: TGCAGCGTTACTCCAGGACTTCATGGCTACACCTTC.

V is TRBV19 and J is TRBJ2-7, with 8 bases identical to TRBD2. The CDR3 has 14 residues. Germline V gives CDR1 LNHDA, CDR2 SQIVND (reference sequence). Trimming took 3 bases from V and 6 from J; bases not matched to a gene: 7. The CDR3 DNA reads TGTGCCAGTAGTATGAGAGCGGGAGCAAGCGAGCAGTACTTC. This encodes CASSMRAGASEQYF. Complete variable domain (other parts from reference TRBV19 and TRBJ2-7): DGGITQSPKYLFRKEGQNVTLSCEQNLNHDAMYWYRQDPGQGLRLIYYSQIVNDFQKGDIAEGYSVSREKKESFPLTVTSAQKNPTAFYLCASSMRAGASEQYFGPGTRLTVT.

This chain connects TRBV24-1 to TRBJ1-2, with D hard to call. The V and J ends lost 6 bases and 6 bases respectively, with 10 bases between them. The germline gives CDR1 KGHDR, CDR2 SFDVKD. The CDR3 has 12 residues. CDR3 bases: TGTGCCACCAGTCCTCGGGGAGATGGCTACACCTTC. It translates to CATSPRGDGYTF.

This clone showed up just once. The chain combines TRBV18 with TRBJ2-2; D ambiguous. The CDR3 runs to 15 residues. Germline loops: CDR1 KGHSH, CDR2 LQKENI. The V gene lost 0 bases and the J gene lost 2 bases, with 7 bases spanning the gap. CDR3 protein: CASSPPSQNTGELFF. The CDR3 nucleotides are TGTGCCAGCTCACCACCTAGCCAAAACACCGGGGAGCTGTTTTTT.

This clone showed up just a few times. This chain connects TRBV7-9 to TRBJ1-2; 8 bases are shared with TRBD1. There are 14 residues in the CDR3. V lost 2 bases to trimming and J lost 8 bases; unmatched junction nucleotides: 7. Per the germline V gene, CDR1 is SEHNR and CDR2 is FQNEAQ (reference sequence). The CDR3 DNA is TGTGCCAGCAGCTTATCCGGGACAGGAGTCGGCTACACCTTC. Encoded protein: CASSLSGTGVGYTF.

This chain joins TRBV28 and TRBJ1-1; D is possibly TRBD1 (5 bases). CDR1 is MDHEN and CDR2 is SYDVKM in the germline V gene. Trimming removed 3 bases at V and 1 base at J, with 12 bases between. The CDR3 runs to 15 residues. The CDR3 bases are TGTGCCAGCAGTTTGGCAGGGTTGGCGAACACTGAAGCTTTCTTT. It encodes CASSLAGLANTEAFF.

This chain connects TRBV6-1 to TRBJ2-7, with 7 positions matching TRBD2. The J segment lost 3 bases and the V segment lost 2 bases, leaving 4 bases of the junction unmatched. The length of the CDR3 is 14 residues. Germline V CDR1 and CDR2: MNHNS, SASEGT. In DNA, the CDR3 is TGTGCCAGCAGTGAAATCGGCGGGGGCTACGAGCAGTACTTC. This codes for CASSEIGGGYEQYF.

Remarks on this clone: A read error may account for a junction end that differs from germline. The chain has TRBV5-1 and TRBJ1-1, with unresolved D. The length of the CDR3 is 14 residues. Germline V CDR1 and CDR2: SGHRS, YFSETQ. The CDR3 here is CASSFMYMNTEAFF. CDR3 DNA: TGTGCCAGCAGCTTTATGTATATGAACACTGAAGCTTTCTTT.

This sequence joins TRBV5-1 and TRBJ2-5, with D hard to call. From germline, CDR1 is SGHRS and CDR2 YFSETQ. Trimming took off 3 bases at V and 5 bases at J, with 14 bases between the two ends. The CDR3 covers 14 residues. This CDR3 is CASSSTVQVETQYF. The CDR3 coding sequence is TGCGCCAGCAGCTCGACGGTCCAGGTGGAGACCCAGTACTTC.

This sequence joins TRBV18 and TRBJ2-7, with a weak D call TRBD1 (6 bases). V dropped 3 bases and J dropped 3 bases, with 9 bases sitting between them. Germline CDR1 KGHSH, CDR2 LQKENI. The CDR3 consists of 13 residues. The CDR3 is CASSPRQDYEQYF. CDR3 in DNA: TGTGCCAGCTCACCTCGACAGGACTACGAGCAGTACTTC.

This chain joins TRBV7-9 and TRBJ1-3, with D perhaps matching TRBD1 (5 bases). Trimming shortened V by 0 bases and J by 0 bases, and 9 bases separated the two germline ends. The germline V gene has CDR1 SEHNR and CDR2 FQNEAQ (reference sequence). CDR3 length: 16 residues. The CDR3 reads CASSLAGGSSGNTIYF. The CDR3 DNA follows: TGTGCCAGCAGCTTAGCCGGGGGGAGCTCTGGAAACACCATATATTTT.

The gene calls are TRBV30 and TRBJ2-1, with 11 bases identical to TRBD2. Germline-derived CDR1 and CDR2 are GTSNPN and SVGIG (reference sequence). V lost 3 bases, J lost 9 bases, and 4 bases stayed unmatched. This CDR3 comprises 13 residues. The CDR3 reads CAWRLAGAAEQFF. The DNA of the CDR3 is TGTGCCTGGAGACTAGCGGGAGCAGCTGAGCAGTTCTTC.

V gene TRBV7-8 combines with J gene TRBJ2-3; TRBD2 matches at 8 bases. J gave up 5 bases and V 3 bases, and 13 bases lay outside the gene matches. Per the germline V gene, CDR1 is SGHVS and CDR2 is FQNEAQ. The CDR3 sequence is 17 residues long. CDR3 nucleotide sequence: TGTGCCAGCAGCTTCCAACCCGGGCATAGCGGGGTAGATACGCAGTATTTT. Translation: CASSFQPGHSGVDTQYF.

The V call is TRBV19, the J call TRBJ1-1; D possibly corresponds to TRBD1 (5 bases). Germline V lookup: CDR1 LNHDA, CDR2 SQIVND (reference sequence). The CDR3 loop spans 16 amino acids. V lost 2 bases and J lost 4, with 17 bases in between. This chain's CDR3 is CASSIYPGTGGTEAFF. CDR3 sequence (DNA): TGTGCCAGTAGTATATACCCTGGGACCGGGGGCACTGAAGCTTTCTTT.

This sequence joins TRBV5-6 and TRBJ2-1; D may be TRBD1 (6 bases). The CDR3 contains 14 residues. Germline values: CDR1 SGHDT, CDR2 YYEEEE. V was cut by 2 bases and J by 2 bases, with 8 bases left in between. The CDR3 region is CASSFRGPYNEQFF. CDR3 DNA: TGTGCCAGCAGCTTCAGGGGACCCTACAATGAGCAGTTCTTC.

This clone appeared once. In DNA, the CDR3 is TGTGCCAGCAAGACTAGCGGGAGTTTCTACGAGCAGTACTTC. This codes for CASKTSGSFYEQYF. The genes are TRBV7-2 and TRBJ2-7; TRBD2 matches 12 bases. CDR1 SGHTA and CDR2 FQGNSA come from the germline V gene. The junction had 4 bases not matched to a gene; V was cut back by 7 bases and J by 3 bases. The CDR3 totals 14 residues. Combining the CDR3 with reference TRBV7-2 and TRBJ2-7 gives the whole variable domain GAGVSQSPSNKVTEKGKDVELRCDPISGHTALYWYRQSLGQGLEFLIYFQGNSAPDKSGLPSDRFSAERTGGSVSTLTIQRTQQEDSAVYLCASKTSGSFYEQYFGPGTRLTVT.

The chain employs TRBV19 and TRBJ2-7; D is unclear. The ends were cut back, 1 base at V and 3 bases at J, with 7 bases in the middle. The germline V gene has CDR1 LNHDA and CDR2 SQIVND (reference sequence). CDR3 length: 13 amino acids. CDR3 sequence (DNA): TGTGCCAGTAGTATAGGACTTTACTACGAGCAGTACTTC. It specifies CASSIGLYYEQYF. Supplemented by reference TRBV19 and TRBJ2-7, the full variable domain reads DGGITQSPKYLFRKEGQNVTLSCEQNLNHDAMYWYRQDPGQGLRLIYYSQIVNDFQKGDIAEGYSVSREKKESFPLTVTSAQKNPTAFYLCASSIGLYYEQYFGPGTRLTVT.

This clone is a singleton in its sample. For the CDR3, the DNA is TGTGCCAGCAGGGGGCTGATTAGGAGCGGGGAGCTGTTTTTT. Its translation is CASRGLIRSGELFF. The chain employs TRBV2 and TRBJ2-2; weak D call: TRBD1 (5 bases). The V gene's germline CDR1 is SNHLY and CDR2 FYNNEI. CDR3 length: 14 residues. The germline V and J ends were trimmed by 6 bases and 7 bases, with 15 bases remaining between them.

The chain joins TRBV5-1 to TRBJ2-7, with D maybe TRBD2 (6 bases). Germline V gene lookup returns CDR1 SGHRS and CDR2 YFSETQ. CDR3 length: 13 amino acids. V lost 4 bases to trimming and J lost 2 bases, with 10 bases between them. DNA for the CDR3: TGCGCCAGCAGCGACGGGAGAACCTACGAGCAGTACTTC. Its protein is CASSDGRTYEQYF.

The chain joins TRBV2 to TRBJ2-3; 7 nucleotides agree with TRBD1. Looked up from germline, CDR1 is SNHLY and CDR2 is FYNNEI. The CDR3 contains 15 residues. J gave up 3 bases and V 6 bases, and 9 bases lay outside the gene matches. The CDR3 nucleotides read TGTGCCAGCAGAGTTACCGGGACAGATACAGATACGCAGTATTTT. It encodes CASRVTGTDTDTQYF.

As regards this clone: At one boundary the junction diverges from the germline segment, which might be a read error. CDR3 bases: TGTGCCAGCAGCCTAGCGACAGGGCAGGGGACTGAAGCTTTCTTT. It codes for CASSLATGQGTEAFF. The genes are TRBV7-6 and TRBJ1-1; 7 bases align to TRBD1. The CDR3 has 15 residues. In germline, CDR1 is SGHVS, CDR2 FNYEAQ.